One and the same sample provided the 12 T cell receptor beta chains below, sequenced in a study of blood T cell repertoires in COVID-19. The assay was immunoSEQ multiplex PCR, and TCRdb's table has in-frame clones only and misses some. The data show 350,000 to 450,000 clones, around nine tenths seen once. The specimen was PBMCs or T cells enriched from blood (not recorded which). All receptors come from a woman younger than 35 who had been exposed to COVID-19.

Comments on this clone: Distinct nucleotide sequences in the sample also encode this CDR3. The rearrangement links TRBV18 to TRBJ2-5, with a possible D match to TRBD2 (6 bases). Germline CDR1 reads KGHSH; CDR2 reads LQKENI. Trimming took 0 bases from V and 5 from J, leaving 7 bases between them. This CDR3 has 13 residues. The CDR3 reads CASSPPAGETQYF. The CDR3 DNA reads TGTGCCAGCTCACCACCTGCGGGGGAGACCCAGTACTTC.

The DNA for the CDR3 is TGTGCCAGCAGTGGGGAGGGGACAGGGATAGATGAGCAGTACTTC. This codes for CASSGEGTGIDEQYF. J is TRBJ2-7 and V is TRBV2, with 9 bases fitting TRBD1. V lost 4 bases, J lost 7 bases, and 11 bases stayed unmatched. Germline CDR1 reads SNHLY; CDR2 reads FYNNEI. CDR3 length: 15 residues.

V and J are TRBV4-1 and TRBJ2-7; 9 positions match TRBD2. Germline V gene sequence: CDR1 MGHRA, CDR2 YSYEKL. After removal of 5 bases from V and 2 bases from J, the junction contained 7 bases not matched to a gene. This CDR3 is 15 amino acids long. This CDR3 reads CASSSAASGAYEQYF. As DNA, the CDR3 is TGCGCCAGCAGCTCAGCAGCTAGCGGGGCCTACGAGCAGTACTTC.

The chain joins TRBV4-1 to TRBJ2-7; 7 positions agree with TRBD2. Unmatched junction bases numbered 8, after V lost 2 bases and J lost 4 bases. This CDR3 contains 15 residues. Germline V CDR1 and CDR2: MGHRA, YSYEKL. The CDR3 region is CASSQIAGEVYEQYF. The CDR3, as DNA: TGCGCCAGCAGCCAAATCGCGGGAGAGGTATACGAGCAGTACTTC.

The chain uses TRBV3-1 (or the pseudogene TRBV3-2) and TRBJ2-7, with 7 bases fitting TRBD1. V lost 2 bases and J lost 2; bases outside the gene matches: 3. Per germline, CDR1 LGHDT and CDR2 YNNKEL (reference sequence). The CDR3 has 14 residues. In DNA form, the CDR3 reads TGTGCCAGCAGCCAACGGGACAGAACCTACGAGCAGTACTTC. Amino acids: CASSQRDRTYEQYF.

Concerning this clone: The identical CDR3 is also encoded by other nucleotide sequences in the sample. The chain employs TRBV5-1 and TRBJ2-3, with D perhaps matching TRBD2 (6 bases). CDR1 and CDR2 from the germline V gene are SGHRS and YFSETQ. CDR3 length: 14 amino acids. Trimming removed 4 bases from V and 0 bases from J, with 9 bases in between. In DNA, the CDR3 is TGCGCCAGCAGCATCGGGACTAGCACAGATACGCAGTATTTT. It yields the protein CASSIGTSTDTQYF.

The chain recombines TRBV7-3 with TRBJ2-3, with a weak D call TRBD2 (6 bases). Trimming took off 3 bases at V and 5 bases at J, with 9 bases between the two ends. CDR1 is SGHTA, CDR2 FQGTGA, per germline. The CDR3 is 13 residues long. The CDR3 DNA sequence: TGTGCCAGCAGCTTGGCCGGGGGAGATACGCAGTATTTT. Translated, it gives CASSLAGGDTQYF.

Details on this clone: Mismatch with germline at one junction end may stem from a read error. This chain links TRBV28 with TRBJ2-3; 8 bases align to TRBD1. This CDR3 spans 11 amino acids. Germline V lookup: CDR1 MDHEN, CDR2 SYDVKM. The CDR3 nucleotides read TGTGCCAGCGGTTTTCAGGGGGCCATGTATTTT. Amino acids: CASGFQGAMYF.

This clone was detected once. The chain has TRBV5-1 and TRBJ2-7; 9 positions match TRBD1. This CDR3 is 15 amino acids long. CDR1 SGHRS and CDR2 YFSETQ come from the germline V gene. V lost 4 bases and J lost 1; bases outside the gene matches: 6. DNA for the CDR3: TGCGCCAGCAGCCCCGGGACAGGGTATTCCTACGAGCAGTACTTC. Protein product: CASSPGTGYSYEQYF.

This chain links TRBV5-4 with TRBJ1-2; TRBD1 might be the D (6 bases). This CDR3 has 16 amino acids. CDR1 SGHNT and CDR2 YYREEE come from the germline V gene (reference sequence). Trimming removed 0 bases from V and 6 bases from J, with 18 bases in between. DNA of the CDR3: TGTGCCAGCAGCTTGGAGGGGGTCAAGGGGGTAGATGGCTACACCTTC. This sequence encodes CASSLEGVKGVDGYTF.

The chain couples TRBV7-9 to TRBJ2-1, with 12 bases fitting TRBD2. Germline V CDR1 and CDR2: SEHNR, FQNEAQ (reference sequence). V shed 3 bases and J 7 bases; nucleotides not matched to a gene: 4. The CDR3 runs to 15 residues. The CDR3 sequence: CASSLTSGSSNEQFF. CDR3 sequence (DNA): TGTGCCAGCAGCTTGACTAGCGGGAGTTCAAATGAGCAGTTCTTC.

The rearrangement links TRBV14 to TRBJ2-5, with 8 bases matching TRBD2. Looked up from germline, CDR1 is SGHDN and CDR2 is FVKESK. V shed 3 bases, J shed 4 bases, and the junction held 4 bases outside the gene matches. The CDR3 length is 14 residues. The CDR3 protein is CASSHAGGRETQYF. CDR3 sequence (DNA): TGTGCCAGCAGCCACGCGGGGGGCAGAGAGACCCAGTACTTC.